Given below is one TCR beta chain in context. TCRdb keeps only in-frame clones here, not all; method: immunoSEQ multiplex PCR. The sample includes roughly 48,000 clones, 95% seen only once; the top ten take 5.5% to 7%. Trimming cost V 1 base and J 2 bases; bases outside gene matches: 14. Per the germline V gene, CDR1 is GTSNPN and CDR2 is SVGIG (reference sequence). This CDR3 comprises 18 residues. The data stem from a study of T cell changes during pregnancy in multiple sclerosis. The source was CD8+ T cells from peripheral blood mononuclear cells, collected in the first trimester of pregnancy. The genes are TRBV30 and TRBJ2-3; 8 nucleotides align to TRBD1. The clonotype was recovered from a female donor with multiple sclerosis, enrolled in a pregnancy study. This CDR3 reads CAWSGIRESGGPTDTQYF. CDR3 sequence (DNA): TGTGCCTGGAGTGGAATAAGAGAGTCAGGGGGCCCCACAGATACGCAGTATTTT.